The rows below give T cell receptor beta chains drawn from one sample of a study of blood T cell repertoires in COVID-19. Sequencing was performed with immunoSEQ multiplex PCR; in TCRdb, only in-frame clones are kept and a portion is missing. The sample includes over 40,000 clones, more than 80% of them seen just once. Sequenced input: peripheral blood. Source of these receptors: a man aged 65 to 79 with active COVID-19. CDR3s leave out the opening cysteine and the closing phenylalanine or tryptophan.

TRBV19,ASSNGQASSYNSPLH
TRBV18,ASSPRDSSYEQY
TRBV18,ASCADRLYEQY
TRBV19,ASSPTLVNTEAF
TRBV27,ASSLSGVGNQPQH
TRBV10-3,AISEGTGSSYEQY
TRBV11-2,ASSPDSGGPLH
TRBV4-1,ASSQEGVPNTDTQY
TRBV27,ASSPRGSGGRGEQY
TRBV24-1,ATSEGRDTTGELF
TRBV5-1,ASSFSGTQETQY
TRBV9,ASSRGQGDYNEQF
TRBV11-2,ASSLLQGSHGYT
TRBV5-4,ASSSPDREAHGYT
TRBV5-5,ASSSRTGGETQY
TRBV9,ASSVVGFGGASYNEQF
TRBV23-1,ASSQSTGLGEKLF
TRBV5-6,ASSSRLTGVETQY
TRBV5-4,ASSPLGHSTDTQY
TRBV7-2,ASSRGLSTDTQY
TRBV30,AWDHGGAQETQY
TRBV6-6,ASSRDRGLNSPLH
TRBV24-1,ATSVGGIRADTQY
TRBV6-5,AARGAGTDTQY
TRBV5-1,ASSPTGGWTGELF
TRBV20-1,SASLRGNYEQY
TRBV9,ASSPGLAGGTGELF
TRBV11-2,ASTGDRYSYEQY
TRBV29-1,SATQGQMNTEAF
TRBV10-3,AIGQGATSDNSPLH
TRBV7-8,ASIPENAVAGRSGELF
TRBV30,AWSVRGRGSTNEKLF
TRBV3-1/TRBV3-2,ASSQGVRGRTQY
TRBV21-1,ASSKAEGEY
TRBV21-1,ASSSENSPLH
TRBV6-2/TRBV6-3,ASSWDRGSSGANVLT
TRBV27,ASSRSGQDSTDTQY
TRBV11-2,ASSIRTYGYT
TRBV2,ASIERERGANEQY
TRBV11-2,ASSLLAGTEELF